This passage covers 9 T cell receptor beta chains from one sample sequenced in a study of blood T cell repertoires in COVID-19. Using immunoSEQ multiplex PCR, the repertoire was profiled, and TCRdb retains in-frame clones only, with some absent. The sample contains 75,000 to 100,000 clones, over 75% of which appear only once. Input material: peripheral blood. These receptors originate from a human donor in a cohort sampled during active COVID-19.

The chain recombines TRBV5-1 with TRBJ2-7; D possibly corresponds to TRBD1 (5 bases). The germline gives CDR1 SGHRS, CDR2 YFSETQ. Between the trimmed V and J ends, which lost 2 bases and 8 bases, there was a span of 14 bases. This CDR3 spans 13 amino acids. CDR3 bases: TGCGCCAGCAGCTTACGACAGTCTTTCCAGCAGTACTTC. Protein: CASSLRQSFQQYF.

CDR3 sequence (DNA): TGTGCCAGCAGCTCAGGGGGGACAGGAGCAACTAATGAAAAACTGTTTTTT. This encodes CASSSGGTGATNEKLFF. The V call is TRBV9, the J call TRBJ1-4, with 8 positions matching TRBD1. With 4 bases clipped from V and 0 bases from J, the junction kept 8 bases outside the gene matches. The germline CDR1 and CDR2 sequences are SGDLS and YYNGEE. The CDR3 totals 17 residues.

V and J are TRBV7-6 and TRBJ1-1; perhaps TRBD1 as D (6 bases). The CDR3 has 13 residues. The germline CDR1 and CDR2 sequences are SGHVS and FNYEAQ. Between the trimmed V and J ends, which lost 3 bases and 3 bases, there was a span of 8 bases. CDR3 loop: CASSLDSYTEAFF. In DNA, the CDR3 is TGTGCCAGCAGCTTGGACAGCTACACTGAAGCTTTCTTT.

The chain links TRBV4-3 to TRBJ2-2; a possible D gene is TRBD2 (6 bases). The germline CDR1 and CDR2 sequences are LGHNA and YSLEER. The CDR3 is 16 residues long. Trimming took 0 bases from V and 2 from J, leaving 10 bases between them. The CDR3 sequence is CASSQDMGGNTGELFF. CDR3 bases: TGCGCCAGCAGCCAAGATATGGGGGGAAACACCGGGGAGCTGTTTTTT.

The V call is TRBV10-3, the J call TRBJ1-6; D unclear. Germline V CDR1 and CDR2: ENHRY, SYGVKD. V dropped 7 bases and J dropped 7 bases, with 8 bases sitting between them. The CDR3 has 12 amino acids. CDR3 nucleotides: TGTGCCATCAATTCGGGGAATTCACCCCTCCACTTT. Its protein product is CAINSGNSPLHF.

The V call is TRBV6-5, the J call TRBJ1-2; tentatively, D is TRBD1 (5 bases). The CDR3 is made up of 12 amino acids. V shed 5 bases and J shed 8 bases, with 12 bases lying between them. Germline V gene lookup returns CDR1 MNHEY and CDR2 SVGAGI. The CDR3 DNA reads TGTGCCAGCAGTCAATGGGGGGGAGGCTACACCTTC. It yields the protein CASSQWGGGYTF.

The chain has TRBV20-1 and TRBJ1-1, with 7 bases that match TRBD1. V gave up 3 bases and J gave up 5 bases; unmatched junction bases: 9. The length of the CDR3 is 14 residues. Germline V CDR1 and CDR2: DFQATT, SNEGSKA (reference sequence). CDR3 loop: CSASAVRGRTEAFF. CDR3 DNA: TGCAGTGCTAGTGCTGTCAGGGGGAGGACTGAAGCTTTCTTT.

CDR3 sequence: CASSGEPYEQYF. CDR3 DNA sequence: TGTGCCAGCAGTGGGGAGCCCTACGAGCAGTACTTC. This sequence joins TRBV2 and TRBJ2-7; weak D call: TRBD2 (5 bases). The CDR3 length is 12 residues. V was shortened by 4 bases and J by 2 bases, with 6 bases between the two germline ends. The germline V gene encodes CDR1 SNHLY and CDR2 FYNNEI.

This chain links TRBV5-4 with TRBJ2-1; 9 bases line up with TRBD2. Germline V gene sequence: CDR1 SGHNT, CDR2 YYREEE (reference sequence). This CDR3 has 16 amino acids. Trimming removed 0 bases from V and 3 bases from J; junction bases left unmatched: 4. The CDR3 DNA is TGTGCCAGCAGCTTGGAACGCGGGAGGGGCTACAATGAGCAGTTCTTC. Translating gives CASSLERGRGYNEQFF.